This TCR beta chain was sequenced for a study of blood T cell repertoires in COVID-19. Study-wide background: The United States, Italy and Spain provided the acute and convalescent COVID-19 samples.

Per the authors' pipeline: Scientists estimated how many nucleated cells there were by amplifying reference gene primers. Clones were sequenced by immunoSEQ multiplex PCR, and TCRdb holds only the in-frame ones, with some missing. D and trimming come from the DNA, and the V and J calls and clone size come from that table. In the table there are 300,000 to 500,000 clones, 85% to 90% of which are singletons. Self-reported history from a screening survey and questionnaire set each donor's cohort. The CDR3 runs to 16 residues. Trimming removed 6 bases from V and 1 base from J; junction bases left unmatched: 10. Germline CDR1 reads LGHNA; CDR2 reads YSLEER.

The V gene is TRBV4-3, the J gene TRBJ2-3; 7 bases are a match to TRBD2. The source material was PBMCs or T cells enriched from blood (not recorded which). The receptor was derived from a woman aged 25 to 39 with acute COVID-19. CDR3 sequence reads: CASSHSRGEGTDTQYF. For the CDR3, the DNA is TGCGCCAGCAGTCACTCCCGGGGGGAGGGCACAGATACGCAGTATTTT.